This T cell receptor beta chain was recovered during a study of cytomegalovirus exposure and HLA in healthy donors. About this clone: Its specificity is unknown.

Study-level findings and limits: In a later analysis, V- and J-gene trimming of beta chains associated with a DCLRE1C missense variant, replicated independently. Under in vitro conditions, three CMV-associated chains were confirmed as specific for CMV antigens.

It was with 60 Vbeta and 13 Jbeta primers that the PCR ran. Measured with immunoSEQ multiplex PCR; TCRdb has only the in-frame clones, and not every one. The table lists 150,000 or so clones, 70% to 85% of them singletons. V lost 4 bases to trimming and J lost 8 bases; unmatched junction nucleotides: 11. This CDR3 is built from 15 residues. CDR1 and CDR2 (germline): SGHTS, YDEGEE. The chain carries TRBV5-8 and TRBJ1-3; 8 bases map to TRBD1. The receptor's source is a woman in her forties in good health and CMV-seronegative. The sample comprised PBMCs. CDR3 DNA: TGTGCCAGCAGCCCCCGGGCAGGGGGCGTGCACACCATATATTTT. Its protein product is CASSPRAGGVHTIYF.